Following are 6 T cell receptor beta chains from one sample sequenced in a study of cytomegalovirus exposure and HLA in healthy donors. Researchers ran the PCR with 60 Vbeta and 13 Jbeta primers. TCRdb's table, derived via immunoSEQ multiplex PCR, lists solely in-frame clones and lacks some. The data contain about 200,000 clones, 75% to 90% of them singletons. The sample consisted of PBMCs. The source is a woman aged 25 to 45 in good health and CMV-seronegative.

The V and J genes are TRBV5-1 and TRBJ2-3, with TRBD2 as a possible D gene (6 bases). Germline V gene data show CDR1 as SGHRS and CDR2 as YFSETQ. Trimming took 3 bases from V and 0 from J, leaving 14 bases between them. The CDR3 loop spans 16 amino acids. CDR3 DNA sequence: TGCGCCAGCAGCTCTGGAGGGTCAGCTAGCACAGATACGCAGTATTTT. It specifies CASSSGGSASTDTQYF. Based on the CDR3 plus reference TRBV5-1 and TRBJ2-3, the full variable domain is KAGVTQTPRYLIKTRGQQVTLSCSPISGHRSVSWYQQTPGQGLQFLFEYFSETQRNKGNFPGRFSGRQFSNSRSEMNVSTLELGDSALYLCASSSGGSASTDTQYFGPGTRLTVL.

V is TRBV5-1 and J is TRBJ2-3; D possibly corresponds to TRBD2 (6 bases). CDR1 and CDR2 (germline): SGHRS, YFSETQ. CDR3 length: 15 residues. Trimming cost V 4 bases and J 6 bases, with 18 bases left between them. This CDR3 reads CASSLTRLGFDTQYF. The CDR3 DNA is TGCGCCAGCAGCCTGACTAGATTGGGCTTTGATACGCAGTATTTT.

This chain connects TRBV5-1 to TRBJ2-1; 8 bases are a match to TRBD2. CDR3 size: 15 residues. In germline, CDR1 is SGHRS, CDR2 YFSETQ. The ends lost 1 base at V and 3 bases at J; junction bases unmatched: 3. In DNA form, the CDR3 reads TGCGCCAGCAGCTTGAGCGGGAGAGTCTACAATGAGCAGTTCTTC. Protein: CASSLSGRVYNEQFF.

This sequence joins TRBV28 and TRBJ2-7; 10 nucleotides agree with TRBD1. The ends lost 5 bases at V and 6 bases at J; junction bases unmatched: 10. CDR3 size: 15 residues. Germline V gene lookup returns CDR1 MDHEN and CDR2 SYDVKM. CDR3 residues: CASSIDRGRFREQYF. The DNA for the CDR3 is TGTGCCAGCAGTATCGACAGGGGGCGCTTCCGCGAGCAGTACTTC.

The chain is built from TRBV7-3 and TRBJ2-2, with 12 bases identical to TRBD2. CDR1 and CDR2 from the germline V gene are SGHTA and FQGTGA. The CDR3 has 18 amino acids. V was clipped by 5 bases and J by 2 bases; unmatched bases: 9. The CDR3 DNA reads TGTGCCAGCAGCCCGAGACTAGCGGGAGCCTTAAACACCGGGGAGCTGTTTTTT. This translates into CASSPRLAGALNTGELFF.

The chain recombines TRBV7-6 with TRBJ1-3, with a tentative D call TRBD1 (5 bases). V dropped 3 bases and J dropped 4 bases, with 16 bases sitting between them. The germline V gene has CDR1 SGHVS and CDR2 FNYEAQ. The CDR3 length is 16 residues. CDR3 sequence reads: CASSFGGGYDGNTIYF. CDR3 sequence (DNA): TGTGCCAGCAGCTTCGGGGGAGGGTATGACGGAAACACCATATATTTT.